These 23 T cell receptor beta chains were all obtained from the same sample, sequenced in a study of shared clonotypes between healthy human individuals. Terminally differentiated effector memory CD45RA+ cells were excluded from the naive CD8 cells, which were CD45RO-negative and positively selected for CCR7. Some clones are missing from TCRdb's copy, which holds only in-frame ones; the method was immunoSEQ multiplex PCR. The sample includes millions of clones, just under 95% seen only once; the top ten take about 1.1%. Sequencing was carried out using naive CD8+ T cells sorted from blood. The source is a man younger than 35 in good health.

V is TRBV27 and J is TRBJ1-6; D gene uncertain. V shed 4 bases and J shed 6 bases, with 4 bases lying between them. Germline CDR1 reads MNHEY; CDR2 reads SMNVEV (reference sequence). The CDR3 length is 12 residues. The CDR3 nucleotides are TGTGCCAGCAGTTGGGCTAATTCACCCCTCCACTTT. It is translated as CASSWANSPLHF.

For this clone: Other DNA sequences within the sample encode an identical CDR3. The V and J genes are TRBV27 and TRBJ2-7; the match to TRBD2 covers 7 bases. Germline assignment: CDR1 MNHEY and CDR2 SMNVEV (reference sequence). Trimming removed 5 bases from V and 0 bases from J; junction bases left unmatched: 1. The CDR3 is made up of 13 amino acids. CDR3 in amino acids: CASSRGDSYEQYF. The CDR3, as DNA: TGTGCCAGCAGTCGGGGGGACTCCTACGAGCAGTACTTC.

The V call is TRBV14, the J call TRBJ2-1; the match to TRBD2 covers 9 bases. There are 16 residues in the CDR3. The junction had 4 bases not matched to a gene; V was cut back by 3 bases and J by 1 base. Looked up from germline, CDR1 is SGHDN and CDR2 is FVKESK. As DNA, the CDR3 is TGTGCCAGCAGCCACCTAGCGGGGACATCCTACAATGAGCAGTTCTTC. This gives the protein CASSHLAGTSYNEQFF.

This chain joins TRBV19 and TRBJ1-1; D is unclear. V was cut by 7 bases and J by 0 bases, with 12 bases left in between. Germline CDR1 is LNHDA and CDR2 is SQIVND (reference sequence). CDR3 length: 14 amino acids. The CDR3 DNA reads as TGTGCCAGTACCCCGGGGTCTATGAACACTGAAGCTTTCTTT. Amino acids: CASTPGSMNTEAFF. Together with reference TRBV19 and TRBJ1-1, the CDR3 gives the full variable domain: DGGITQSPKYLFRKEGQNVTLSCEQNLNHDAMYWYRQDPGQGLRLIYYSQIVNDFQKGDIAEGYSVSREKKESFPLTVTSAQKNPTAFYLCASTPGSMNTEAFFGQGTRLTVV.

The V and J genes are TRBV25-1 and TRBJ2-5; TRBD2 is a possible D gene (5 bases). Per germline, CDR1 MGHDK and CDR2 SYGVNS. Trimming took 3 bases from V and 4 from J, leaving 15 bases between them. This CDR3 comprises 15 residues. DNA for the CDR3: TGTGCCAGCAGTGACCGGGGTCTAGGGCGAGAGACCCAGTACTTC. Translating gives CASSDRGLGRETQYF.

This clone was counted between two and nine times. The CDR3: CASSMDRGNTEAFF. The CDR3 DNA sequence: TGTGCCAGCAGCATGGACAGGGGGAACACTGAAGCTTTCTTT. This chain joins TRBV5-4 and TRBJ1-1; TRBD1 matches at 9 bases. The CDR3 covers 14 residues. Losses at the gene ends were 4 bases for V and 1 base for J; bases not matched to a gene: 2. CDR1 and CDR2 from the germline V gene are SGHNT and YYREEE (reference sequence).

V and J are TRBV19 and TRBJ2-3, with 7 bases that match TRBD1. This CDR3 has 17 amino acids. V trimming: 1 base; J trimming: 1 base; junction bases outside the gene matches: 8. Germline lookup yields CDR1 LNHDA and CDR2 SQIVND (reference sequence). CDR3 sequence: CASSIARQGFGTDTQYF. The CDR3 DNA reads TGTGCCAGTAGTATAGCCAGACAGGGCTTTGGCACAGATACGCAGTATTTT.

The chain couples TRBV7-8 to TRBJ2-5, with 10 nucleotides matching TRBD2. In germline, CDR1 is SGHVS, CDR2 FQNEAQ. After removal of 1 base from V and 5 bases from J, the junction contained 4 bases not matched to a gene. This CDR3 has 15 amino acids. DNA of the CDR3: TGTGCCAGCAGCTTAGGCGAGCGGGAGGGGGAGACCCAGTACTTC. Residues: CASSLGEREGETQYF.

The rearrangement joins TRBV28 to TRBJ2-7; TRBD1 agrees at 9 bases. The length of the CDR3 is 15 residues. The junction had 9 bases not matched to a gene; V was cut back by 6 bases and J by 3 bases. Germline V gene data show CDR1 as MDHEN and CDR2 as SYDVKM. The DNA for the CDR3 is TGTGCCAGCAGCTTCCCGGGACAGGGCTTCTACGAGCAGTACTTC. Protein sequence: CASSFPGQGFYEQYF. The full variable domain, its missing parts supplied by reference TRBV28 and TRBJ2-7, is DVKVTQSSRYLVKRTGEKVFLECVQDMDHENMFWYRQDPGLGLRLIYFSYDVKMKEKGDIPEGYSVSREKKERFSLILESASTNQTSMYLCASSFPGQGFYEQYFGPGTRLTVT.

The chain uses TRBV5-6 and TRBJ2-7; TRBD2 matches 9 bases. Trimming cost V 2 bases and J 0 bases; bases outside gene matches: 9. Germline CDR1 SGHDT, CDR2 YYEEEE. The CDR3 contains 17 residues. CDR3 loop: CASSFLTAGGHSYEQYF. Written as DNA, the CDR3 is TGTGCCAGCAGCTTCTTGACAGCGGGAGGCCACTCCTACGAGCAGTACTTC.

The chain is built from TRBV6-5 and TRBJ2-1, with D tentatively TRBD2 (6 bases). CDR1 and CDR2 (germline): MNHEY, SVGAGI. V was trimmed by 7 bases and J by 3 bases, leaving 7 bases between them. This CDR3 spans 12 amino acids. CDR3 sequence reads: CASMGGYNEQFF. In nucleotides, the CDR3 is TGTGCCAGCATGGGGGGCTACAATGAGCAGTTCTTC.

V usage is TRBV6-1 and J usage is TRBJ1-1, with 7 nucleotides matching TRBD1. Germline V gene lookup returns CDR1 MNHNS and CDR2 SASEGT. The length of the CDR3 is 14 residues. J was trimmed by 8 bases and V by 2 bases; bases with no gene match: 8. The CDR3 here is CASSERGQLAEAFF. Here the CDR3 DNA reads TGTGCCAGCAGTGAACGGGGACAGTTAGCAGAAGCTTTCTTT.

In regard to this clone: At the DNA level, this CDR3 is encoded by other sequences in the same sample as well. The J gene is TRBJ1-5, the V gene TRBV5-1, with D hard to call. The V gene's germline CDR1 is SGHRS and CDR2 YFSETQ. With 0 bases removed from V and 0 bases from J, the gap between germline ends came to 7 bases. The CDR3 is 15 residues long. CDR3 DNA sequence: TGCGCCAGCAGCTTGGCTGGTGGTAGCAATCAGCCCCAGCATTTT. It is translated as CASSLAGGSNQPQHF.

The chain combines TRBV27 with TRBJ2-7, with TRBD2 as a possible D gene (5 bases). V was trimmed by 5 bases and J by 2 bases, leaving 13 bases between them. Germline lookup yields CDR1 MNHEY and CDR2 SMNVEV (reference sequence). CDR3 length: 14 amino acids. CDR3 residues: CASSTSGIPYEQYF. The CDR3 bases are TGTGCCAGCAGTACAAGCGGAATTCCCTACGAGCAGTACTTC.

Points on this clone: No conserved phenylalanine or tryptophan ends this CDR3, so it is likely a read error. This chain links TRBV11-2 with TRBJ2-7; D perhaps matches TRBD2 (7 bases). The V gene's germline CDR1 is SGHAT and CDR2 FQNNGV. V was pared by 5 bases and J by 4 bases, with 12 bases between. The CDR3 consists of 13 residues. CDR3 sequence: CASSPRGRYEQYL. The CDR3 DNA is TGTGCCAGCAGCCCGCGGGGGCGGTACGAGCAGTACCTC.

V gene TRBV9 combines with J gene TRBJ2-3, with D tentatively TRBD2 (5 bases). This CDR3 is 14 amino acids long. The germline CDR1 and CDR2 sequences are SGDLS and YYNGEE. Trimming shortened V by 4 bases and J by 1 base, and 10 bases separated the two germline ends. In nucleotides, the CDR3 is TGTGCCAGCAGCTGGAGCGGCCGCACAGATACGCAGTATTTT. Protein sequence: CASSWSGRTDTQYF.

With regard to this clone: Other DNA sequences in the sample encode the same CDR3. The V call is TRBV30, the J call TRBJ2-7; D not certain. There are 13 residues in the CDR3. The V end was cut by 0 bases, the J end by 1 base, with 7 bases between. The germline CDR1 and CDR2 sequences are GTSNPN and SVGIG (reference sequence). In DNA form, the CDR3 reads TGTGCCTGGAGTGTGGATACATCCTACGAGCAGTACTTC. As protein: CAWSVDTSYEQYF.

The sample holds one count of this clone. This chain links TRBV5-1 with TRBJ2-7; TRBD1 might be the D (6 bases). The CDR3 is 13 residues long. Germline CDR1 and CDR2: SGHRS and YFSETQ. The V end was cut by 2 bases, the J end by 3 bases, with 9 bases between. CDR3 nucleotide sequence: TGCGCCAGCAGCTTCGTACAGGGCTACGAGCAGTACTTC. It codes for CASSFVQGYEQYF.

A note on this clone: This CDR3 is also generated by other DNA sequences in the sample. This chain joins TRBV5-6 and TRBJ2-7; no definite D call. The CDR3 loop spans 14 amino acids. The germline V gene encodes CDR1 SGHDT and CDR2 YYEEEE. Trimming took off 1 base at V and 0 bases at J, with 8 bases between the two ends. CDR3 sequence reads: CASSLLASSYEQYF. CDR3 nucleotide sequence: TGTGCCAGCAGCTTGTTAGCCAGCTCCTACGAGCAGTACTTC. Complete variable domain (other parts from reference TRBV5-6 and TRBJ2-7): DAGVTQSPTHLIKTRGQQVTLRCSPKSGHDTVSWYQQALGQGPQFIFQYYEEEERQRGNFPDRFSGHQFPNYSSELNVNALLLGDSALYLCASSLLASSYEQYFGPGTRLTVT.

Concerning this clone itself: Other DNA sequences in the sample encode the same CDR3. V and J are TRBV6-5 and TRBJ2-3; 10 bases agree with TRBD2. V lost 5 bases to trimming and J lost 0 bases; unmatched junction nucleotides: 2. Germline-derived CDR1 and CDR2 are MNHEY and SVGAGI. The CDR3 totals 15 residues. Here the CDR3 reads CASSQLAGSTDTQYF. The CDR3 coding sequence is TGTGCCAGCAGTCAACTAGCGGGGAGCACAGATACGCAGTATTTT.

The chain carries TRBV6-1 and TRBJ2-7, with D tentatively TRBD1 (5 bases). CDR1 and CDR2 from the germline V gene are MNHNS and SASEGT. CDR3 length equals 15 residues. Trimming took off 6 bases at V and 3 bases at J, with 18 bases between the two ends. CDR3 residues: CASSPDARADYEQYF. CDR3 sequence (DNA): TGTGCCAGCAGCCCGGACGCCAGGGCGGACTACGAGCAGTACTTC.

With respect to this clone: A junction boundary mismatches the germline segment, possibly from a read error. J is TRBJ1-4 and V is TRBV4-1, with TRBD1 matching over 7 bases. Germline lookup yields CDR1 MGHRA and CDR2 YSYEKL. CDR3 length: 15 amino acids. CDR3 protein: CASSQESVSGTALDF. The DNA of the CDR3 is TGCGCCAGCAGCCAAGAGAGTGTATCAGGGACAGCGCTTGATTTT.

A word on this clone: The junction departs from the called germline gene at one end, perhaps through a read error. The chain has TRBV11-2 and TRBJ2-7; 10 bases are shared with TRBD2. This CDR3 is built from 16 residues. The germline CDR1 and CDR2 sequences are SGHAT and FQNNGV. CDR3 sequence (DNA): TGTGCCAGCAGCCTAGAAGGACTAGCGGCAAGCTACGAGCAGTACTTC. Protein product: CASSLEGLAASYEQYF.